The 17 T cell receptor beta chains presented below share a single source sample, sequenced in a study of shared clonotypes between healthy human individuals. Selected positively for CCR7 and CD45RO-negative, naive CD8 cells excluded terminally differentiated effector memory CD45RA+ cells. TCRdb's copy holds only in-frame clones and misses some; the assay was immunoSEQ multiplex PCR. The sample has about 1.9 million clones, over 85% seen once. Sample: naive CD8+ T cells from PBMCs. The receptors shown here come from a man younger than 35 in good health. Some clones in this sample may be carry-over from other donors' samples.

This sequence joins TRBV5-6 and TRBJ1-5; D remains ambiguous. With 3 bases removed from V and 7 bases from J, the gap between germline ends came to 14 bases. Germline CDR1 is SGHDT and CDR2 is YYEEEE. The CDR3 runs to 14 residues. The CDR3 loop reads CASSYQSVGQPQHF. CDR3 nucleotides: TGTGCCAGCAGCTACCAAAGCGTTGGACAGCCCCAGCATTTT. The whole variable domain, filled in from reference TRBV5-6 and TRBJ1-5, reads DAGVTQSPTHLIKTRGQQVTLRCSPKSGHDTVSWYQQALGQGPQFIFQYYEEEERQRGNFPDRFSGHQFPNYSSELNVNALLLGDSALYLCASSYQSVGQPQHFGDGTRLSIL.

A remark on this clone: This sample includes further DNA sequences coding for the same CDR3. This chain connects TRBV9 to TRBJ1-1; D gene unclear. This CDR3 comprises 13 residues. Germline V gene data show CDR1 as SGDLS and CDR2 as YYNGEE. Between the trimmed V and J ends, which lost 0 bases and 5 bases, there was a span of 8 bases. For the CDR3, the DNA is TGTGCCAGCAGCGTAGAGGCAGGAACTGAAGCTTTCTTT. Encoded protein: CASSVEAGTEAFF. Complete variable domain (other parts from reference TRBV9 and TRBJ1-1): DSGVTQTPKHLITATGQRVTLRCSPRSGDLSVYWYQQSLDQGLQFLIQYYNGEERAKGNILERFSAQQFPDLHSELNLSSLELGDSALYFCASSVEAGTEAFFGQGTRLTVV.

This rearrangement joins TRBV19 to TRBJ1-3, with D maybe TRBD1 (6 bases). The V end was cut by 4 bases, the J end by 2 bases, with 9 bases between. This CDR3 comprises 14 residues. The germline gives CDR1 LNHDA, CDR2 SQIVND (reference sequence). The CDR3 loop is CASSTWTAGNTIYF. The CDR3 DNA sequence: TGTGCCAGTAGTACCTGGACAGCTGGAAACACCATATATTTT.

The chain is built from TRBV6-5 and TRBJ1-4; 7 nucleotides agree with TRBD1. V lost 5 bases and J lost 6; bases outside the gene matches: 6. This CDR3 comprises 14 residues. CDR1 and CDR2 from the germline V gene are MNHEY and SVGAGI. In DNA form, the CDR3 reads TGTGCCAGCAGTCAGACAGGGATGGATGAAAAACTGTTTTTT. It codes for CASSQTGMDEKLFF.

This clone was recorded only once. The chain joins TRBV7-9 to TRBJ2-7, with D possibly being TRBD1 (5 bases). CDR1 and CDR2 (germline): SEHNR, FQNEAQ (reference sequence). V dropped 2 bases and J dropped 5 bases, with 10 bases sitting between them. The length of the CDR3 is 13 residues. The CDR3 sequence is CASSLQGDDEQYF. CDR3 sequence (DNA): TGTGCCAGCAGCTTACAAGGGGATGACGAGCAGTACTTC.

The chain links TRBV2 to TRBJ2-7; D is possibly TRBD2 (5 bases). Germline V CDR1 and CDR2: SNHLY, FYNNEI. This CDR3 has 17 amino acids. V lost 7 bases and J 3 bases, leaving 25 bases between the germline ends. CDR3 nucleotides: TGTGCCAGCAAGGCCGCGGTTGCAGGACTTGCCTTCTACGAGCAGTACTTC. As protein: CASKAAVAGLAFYEQYF.

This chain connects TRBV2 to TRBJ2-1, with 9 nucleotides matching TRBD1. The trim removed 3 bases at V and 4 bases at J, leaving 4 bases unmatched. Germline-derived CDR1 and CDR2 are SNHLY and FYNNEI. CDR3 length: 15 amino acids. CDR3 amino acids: CASSDRQGVYNEQFF. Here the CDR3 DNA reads TGTGCCAGCAGTGACCGACAGGGGGTTTACAATGAGCAGTTCTTC. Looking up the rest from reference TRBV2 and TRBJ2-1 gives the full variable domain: EPEVTQTPSHQVTQMGQEVILRCVPISNHLYFYWYRQILGQKVEFLVSFYNNEISEKSEIFDDQFSVERPDGSNFTLKIRSTKLEDSAMYFCASSDRQGVYNEQFFGPGTRLTVL.

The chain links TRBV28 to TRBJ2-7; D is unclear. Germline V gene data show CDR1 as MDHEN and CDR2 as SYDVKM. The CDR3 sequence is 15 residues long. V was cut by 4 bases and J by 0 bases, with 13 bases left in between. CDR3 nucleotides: TGTGCCAGCAGTTCTCCCAGGAATAGCTCCTACGAGCAGTACTTC. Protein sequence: CASSSPRNSSYEQYF. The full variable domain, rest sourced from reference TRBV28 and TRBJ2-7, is DVKVTQSSRYLVKRTGEKVFLECVQDMDHENMFWYRQDPGLGLRLIYFSYDVKMKEKGDIPEGYSVSREKKERFSLILESASTNQTSMYLCASSSPRNSSYEQYFGPGTRLTVT.

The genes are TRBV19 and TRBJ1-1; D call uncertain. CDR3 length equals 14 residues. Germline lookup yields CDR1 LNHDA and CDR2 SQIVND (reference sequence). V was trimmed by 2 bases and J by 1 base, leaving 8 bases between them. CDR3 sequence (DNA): TGTGCCAGTAGTATAAGTATAGCGAACACTGAAGCTTTCTTT. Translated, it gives CASSISIANTEAFF.

The CDR3 sequence: CASSGWTGAEAFF. The CDR3 region has the DNA TGTGCCAGCAGCGGATGGACAGGGGCGGAAGCTTTCTTT. This chain joins TRBV5-4 and TRBJ1-1, with TRBD1 matching over 9 bases. Germline CDR1 reads SGHNT; CDR2 reads YYREEE (reference sequence). This CDR3 is built from 13 residues. The trim removed 4 bases at V and 8 bases at J, leaving 6 bases unmatched.

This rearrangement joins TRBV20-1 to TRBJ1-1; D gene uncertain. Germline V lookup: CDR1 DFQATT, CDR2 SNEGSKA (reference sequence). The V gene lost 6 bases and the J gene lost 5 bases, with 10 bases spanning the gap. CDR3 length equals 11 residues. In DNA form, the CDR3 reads TGCAGTGCCCCCATTTGGACTGAAGCTTTCTTT. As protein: CSAPIWTEAFF.

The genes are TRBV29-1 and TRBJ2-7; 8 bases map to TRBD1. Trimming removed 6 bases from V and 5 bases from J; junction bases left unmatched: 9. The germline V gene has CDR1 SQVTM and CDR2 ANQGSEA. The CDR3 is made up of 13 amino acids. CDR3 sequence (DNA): TGCAGCGTATGGACAGGGACCCTCGACGAGCAGTACTTC. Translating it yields CSVWTGTLDEQYF.

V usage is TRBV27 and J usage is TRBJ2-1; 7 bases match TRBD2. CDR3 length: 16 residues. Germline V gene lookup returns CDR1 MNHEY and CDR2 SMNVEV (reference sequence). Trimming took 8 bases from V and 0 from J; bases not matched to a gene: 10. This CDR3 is CASSRPGTTSYNEQFF. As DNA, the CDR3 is TGTGCCAGCTCTAGACCCGGGACTACCTCCTACAATGAGCAGTTCTTC.

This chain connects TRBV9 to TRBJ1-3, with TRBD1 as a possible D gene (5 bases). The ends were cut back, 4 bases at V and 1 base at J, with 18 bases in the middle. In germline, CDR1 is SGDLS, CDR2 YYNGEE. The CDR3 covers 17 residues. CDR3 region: CASSPVSSKGSGNTIYF. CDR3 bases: TGTGCCAGCAGCCCAGTGTCCTCGAAGGGGTCTGGAAACACCATATATTTT.

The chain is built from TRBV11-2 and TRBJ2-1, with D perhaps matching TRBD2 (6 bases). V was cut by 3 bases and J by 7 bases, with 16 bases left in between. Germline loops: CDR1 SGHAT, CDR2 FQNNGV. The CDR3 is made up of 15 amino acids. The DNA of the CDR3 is TGTGCCAGCAGCTTGTGGCGGGACCCTAGGAATGAGCAGTTCTTC. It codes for CASSLWRDPRNEQFF. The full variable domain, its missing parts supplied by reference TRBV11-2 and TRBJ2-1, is EAGVAQSPRYKIIEKRQSVAFWCNPISGHATLYWYQQILGQGPKLLIQFQNNGVVDDSQLPKDRFSAERLKGVDSTLKIQPAKLEDSAVYLCASSLWRDPRNEQFFGPGTRLTVL.

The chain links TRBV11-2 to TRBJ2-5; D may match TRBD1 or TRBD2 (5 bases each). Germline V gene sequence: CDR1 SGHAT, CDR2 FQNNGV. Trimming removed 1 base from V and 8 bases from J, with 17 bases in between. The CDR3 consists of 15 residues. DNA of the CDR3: TGTGCCAGCAGCTTAGTCTCGGGGCCCAGAGACACCCAGTACTTC. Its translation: CASSLVSGPRDTQYF.

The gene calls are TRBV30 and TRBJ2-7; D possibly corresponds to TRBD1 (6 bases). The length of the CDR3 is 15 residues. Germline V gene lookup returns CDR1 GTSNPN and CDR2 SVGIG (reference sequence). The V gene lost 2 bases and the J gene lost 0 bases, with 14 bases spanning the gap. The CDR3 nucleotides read TGTGCCTGGAGTCTACGGGACACTATCTCCTACGAGCAGTACTTC. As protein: CAWSLRDTISYEQYF.